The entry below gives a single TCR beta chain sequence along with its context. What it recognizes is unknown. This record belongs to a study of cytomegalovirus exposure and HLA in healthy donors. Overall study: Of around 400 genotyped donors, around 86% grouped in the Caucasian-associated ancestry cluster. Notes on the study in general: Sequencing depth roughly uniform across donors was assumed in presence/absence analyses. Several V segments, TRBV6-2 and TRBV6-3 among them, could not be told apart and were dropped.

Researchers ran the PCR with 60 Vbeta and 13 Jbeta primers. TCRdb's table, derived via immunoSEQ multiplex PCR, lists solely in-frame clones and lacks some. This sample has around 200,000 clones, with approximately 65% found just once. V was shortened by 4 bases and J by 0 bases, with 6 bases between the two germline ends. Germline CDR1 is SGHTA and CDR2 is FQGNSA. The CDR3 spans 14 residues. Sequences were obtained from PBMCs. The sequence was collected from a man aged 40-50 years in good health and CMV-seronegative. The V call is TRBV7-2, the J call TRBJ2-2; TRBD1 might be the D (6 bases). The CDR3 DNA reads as TGTGCCAGCAGCTGGACAGCGAACACCGGGGAGCTGTTTTTT. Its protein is CASSWTANTGELFF.